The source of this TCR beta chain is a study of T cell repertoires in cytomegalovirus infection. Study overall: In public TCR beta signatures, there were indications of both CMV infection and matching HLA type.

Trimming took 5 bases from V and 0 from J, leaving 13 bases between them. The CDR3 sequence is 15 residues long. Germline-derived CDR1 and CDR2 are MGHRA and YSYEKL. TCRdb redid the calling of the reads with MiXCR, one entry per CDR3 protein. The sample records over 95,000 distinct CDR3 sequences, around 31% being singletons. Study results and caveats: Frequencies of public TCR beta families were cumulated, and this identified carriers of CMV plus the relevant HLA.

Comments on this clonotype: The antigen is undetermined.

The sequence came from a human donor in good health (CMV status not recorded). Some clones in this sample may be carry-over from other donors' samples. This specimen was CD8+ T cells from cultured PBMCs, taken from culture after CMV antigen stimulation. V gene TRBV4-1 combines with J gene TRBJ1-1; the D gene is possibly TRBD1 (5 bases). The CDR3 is CASSWGRSLNTEAFF. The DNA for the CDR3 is TGCGCCAGCAGCTGGGGGAGGTCGCTGAACACTGAAGCTTTCTTT.